This TCR beta chain was observed in a study of OX40 agonist ivuxolimab in advanced cancers. The overall study: Ivuxolimab, an antibody that agonizes OX40 (CD134), was administered to the patients.

Comments on this clone: Its target is not known.

V was trimmed by 0 bases and J by 2 bases, leaving 16 bases between them. Germline-derived CDR1 and CDR2 are SGHTA and FQGNSA. This CDR3 is 17 amino acids long. Profiling relied on immunoSEQ multiplex PCR, and the TCRdb table lists in-frame clones only, not all of them. The data show around 67,000 clones, with about 86% seen just once and less than 2.5% held by the top ten. General study points: Normalized expansion of T-cell clones was also low for some nonresponders. On average, CD8+ T cells showed a greater number of expanded clones than CD4+.

The chain combines TRBV7-2 with TRBJ1-2, with D hard to call. This specimen was CD4+ or CD8+ T cells sorted from blood, taken in a trial of the OX40 agonist ivuxolimab. The sequence came from an adult with an advanced solid tumor such as melanoma, head and neck, liver or kidney cancer. Here the CDR3 DNA reads TGTGCCAGCAGCTTAGCGACCCTGGGCCCTTTAAACTATGGCTACACCTTC. This gives the protein CASSLATLGPLNYGYTF. The full variable domain, its missing parts supplied by reference TRBV7-2 and TRBJ1-2, is GAGVSQSPSNKVTEKGKDVELRCDPISGHTALYWYRQSLGQGLEFLIYFQGNSAPDKSGLPSDRFSAERTGGSVSTLTIQRTQQEDSAVYLCASSLATLGPLNYGYTFGSGTRLTVV.